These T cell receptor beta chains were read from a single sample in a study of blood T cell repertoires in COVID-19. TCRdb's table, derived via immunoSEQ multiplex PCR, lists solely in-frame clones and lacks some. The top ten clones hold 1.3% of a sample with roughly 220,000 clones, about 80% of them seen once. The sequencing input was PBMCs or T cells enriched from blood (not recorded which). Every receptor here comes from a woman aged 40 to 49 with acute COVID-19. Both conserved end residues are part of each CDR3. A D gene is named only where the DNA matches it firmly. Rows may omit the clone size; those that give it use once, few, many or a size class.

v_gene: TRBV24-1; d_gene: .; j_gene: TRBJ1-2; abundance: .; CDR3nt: TGTGCCACCCTTTTTGGGGGGGACTATGGCTACACCTTC; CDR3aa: CATLFGGDYGYTF
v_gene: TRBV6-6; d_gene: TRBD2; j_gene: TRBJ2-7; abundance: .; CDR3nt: TGTGCCAGCAGTTACCGGACTAGCGGGAACGACGAGCAGTACTTC; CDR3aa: CASSYRTSGNDEQYF
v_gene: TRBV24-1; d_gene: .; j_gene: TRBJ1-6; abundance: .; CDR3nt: TGTGCCACCAGTGATTTTTCAGGCTCACCCCTCCACTTT; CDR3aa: CATSDFSGSPLHF
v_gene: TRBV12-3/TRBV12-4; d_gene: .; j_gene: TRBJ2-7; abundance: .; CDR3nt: TGTGCCAGCAGAATAGGCAGGGGACCCGAGCAGTACTTC; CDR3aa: CASRIGRGPEQYF
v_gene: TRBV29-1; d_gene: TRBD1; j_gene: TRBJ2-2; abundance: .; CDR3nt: TGCAGCGTCCTGGGACAGGGGTTGGCGGAGCTGTTTTTT; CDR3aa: CSVLGQGLAELFF
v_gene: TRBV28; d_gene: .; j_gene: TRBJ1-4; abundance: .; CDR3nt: TGTGCCAGCAGTTTACCCCAGGGTTTTCATGAAAAACTGTTTTTT; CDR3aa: CASSLPQGFHEKLFF
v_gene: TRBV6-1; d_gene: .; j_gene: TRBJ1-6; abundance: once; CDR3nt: TGTGCCAGCACCAAAGAGAGGAATTCACCCCTCCACTTT; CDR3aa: CASTKERNSPLHF
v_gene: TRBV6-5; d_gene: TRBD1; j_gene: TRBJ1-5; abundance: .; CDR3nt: TGTGCCAGCAGAACAAGGACAGGGTTTCAGCCCCAGCATTTT; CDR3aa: CASRTRTGFQPQHF
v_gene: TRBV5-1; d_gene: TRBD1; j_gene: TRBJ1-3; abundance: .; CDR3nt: TGCGCCAGCAGCTGGGGACAGGGCTCTGGAAACACCATATATTTT; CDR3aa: CASSWGQGSGNTIYF
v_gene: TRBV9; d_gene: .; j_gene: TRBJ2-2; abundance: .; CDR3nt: TGTGCCAGCAGCGTAGCGGTTGGGACACCGAGGACCGGGGAGCTGTTTTTT; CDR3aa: CASSVAVGTPRTGELFF
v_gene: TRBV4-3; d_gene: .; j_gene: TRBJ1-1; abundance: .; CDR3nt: TGCGCCAGCAGCCAAACAAGCGTCGAGACTGAAGCTTTCTTT; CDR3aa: CASSQTSVETEAFF
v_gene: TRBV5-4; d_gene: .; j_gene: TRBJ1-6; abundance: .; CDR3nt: TGTGCCAGCAGCTTGGAGGAGGCGCCCTATAATTCACCCCTCCACTTT; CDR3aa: CASSLEEAPYNSPLHF
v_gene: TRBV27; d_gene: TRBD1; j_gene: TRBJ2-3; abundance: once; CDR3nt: TGTGCCAGCAGTTCGTACAGGGGATTTAACACAGATACGCAGTATTTT; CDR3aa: CASSSYRGFNTDTQYF
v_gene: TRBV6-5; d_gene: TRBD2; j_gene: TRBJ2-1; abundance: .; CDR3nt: TGTGCCAGCAGTTACATGGGAGGGGAGCAGTTCTTC; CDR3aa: CASSYMGGEQFF
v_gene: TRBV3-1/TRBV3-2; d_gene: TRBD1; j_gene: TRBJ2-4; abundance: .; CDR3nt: TGTGCCAGCAGCCACGGACAGGGGAAAAACATTCAGTACTTC; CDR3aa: CASSHGQGKNIQYF
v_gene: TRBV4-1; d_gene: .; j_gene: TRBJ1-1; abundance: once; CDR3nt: TGCGCCAGCAGCCAAGCAGCGGCAGGGGACACTGAAGCTTTCTTT; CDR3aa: CASSQAAAGDTEAFF
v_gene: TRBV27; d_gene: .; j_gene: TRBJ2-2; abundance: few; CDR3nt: TGTGCCAGCAGTCCGCCTCTGGGGAGAGGGAACACCGGGGAGCTGTTTTTT; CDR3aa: CASSPPLGRGNTGELFF
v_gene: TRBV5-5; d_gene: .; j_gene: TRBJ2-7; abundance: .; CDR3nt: TGTGCCAGCAGCCCGGGTAGGGGAATAGGGTACGAGCAGTACTTC; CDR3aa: CASSPGRGIGYEQYF
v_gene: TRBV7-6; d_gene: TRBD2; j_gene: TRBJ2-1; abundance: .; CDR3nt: TGTGCCAGCAGCTTAGGGCTAGCGGGGCCCAATGAGCAGTTCTTC; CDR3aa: CASSLGLAGPNEQFF
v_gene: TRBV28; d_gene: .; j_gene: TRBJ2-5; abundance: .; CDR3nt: TGTGCCAGCAGGATTGGGGGGTCGAAGACCCAGTACTTC; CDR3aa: CASRIGGSKTQYF
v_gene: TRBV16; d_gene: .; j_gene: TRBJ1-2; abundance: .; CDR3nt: TGTGCCAGCAGCCGTAGGGGGTCCTCTAACTATGGCTACACCTTC; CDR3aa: CASSRRGSSNYGYTF
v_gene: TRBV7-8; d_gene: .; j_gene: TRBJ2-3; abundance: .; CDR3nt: TGTGCCAGCGCGTCAGATACGCAGTATTTT; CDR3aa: CASASDTQYF
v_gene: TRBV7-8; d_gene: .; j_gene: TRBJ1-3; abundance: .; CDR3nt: TGTGCCAGCAGCTTAGCGGTGGCCTTCTCTGGAAACACCATATATTTT; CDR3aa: CASSLAVAFSGNTIYF
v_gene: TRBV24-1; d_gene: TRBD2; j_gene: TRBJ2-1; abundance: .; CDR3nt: TGTGCCACCAGTGATTTCAGAGGGACTAGCGGGGGCTATTACAATGAGCAGTTCTTC; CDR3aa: CATSDFRGTSGGYYNEQFF
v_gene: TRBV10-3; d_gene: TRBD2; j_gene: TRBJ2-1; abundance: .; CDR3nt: TGTGCCATCAGTGAGTCTAAGTCTAGCGGGGGGGGACCCACTGTCCGCAATGAGCAGTTCTTC; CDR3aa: CAISESKSSGGGPTVRNEQFF
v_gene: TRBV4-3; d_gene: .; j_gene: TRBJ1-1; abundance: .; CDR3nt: TGCGCCAGCAGCCAGGAGTCCAACCTCCCGAACACTGAAGCTTTCTTT; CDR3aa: CASSQESNLPNTEAFF
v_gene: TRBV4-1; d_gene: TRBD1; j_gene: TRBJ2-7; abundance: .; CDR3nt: TGCGCCAGCAGCCAAGGGGGGACAGGGGGATTTTTTAACGAGCAGTACTTC; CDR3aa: CASSQGGTGGFFNEQYF
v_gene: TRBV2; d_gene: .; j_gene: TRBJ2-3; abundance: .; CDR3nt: TGTGCCAGCAGCCCGACAGCAGATACGCAGTATTTT; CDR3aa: CASSPTADTQYF
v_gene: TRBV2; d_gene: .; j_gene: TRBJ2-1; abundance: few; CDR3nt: TGTGCCAGCAGTGTTGGGGCCGCTTACAATGAGCAGTTCTTC; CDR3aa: CASSVGAAYNEQFF
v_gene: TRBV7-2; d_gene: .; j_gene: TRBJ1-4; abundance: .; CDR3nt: TGTGCCAGCAGCTTACAACAGACGTATAATGAAAAACTGTTTTTT; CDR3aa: CASSLQQTYNEKLFF
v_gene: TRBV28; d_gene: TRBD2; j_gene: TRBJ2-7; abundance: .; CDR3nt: TGTGCCAGCAGTTTACCGGGGGGGAAATTTTACGAGCAGTACTTC; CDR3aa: CASSLPGGKFYEQYF
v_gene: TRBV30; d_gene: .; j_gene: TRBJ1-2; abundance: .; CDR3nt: TGTGCCTGGAGTGTACGTCGGGGCTATGGCTACACCTTC; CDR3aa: CAWSVRRGYGYTF
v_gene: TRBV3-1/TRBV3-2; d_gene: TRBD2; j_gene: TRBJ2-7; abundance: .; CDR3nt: TGTGCCAGCAGCCAAGATCGGGGGGGGGACTCCTACGAGCAGTACTTC; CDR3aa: CASSQDRGGDSYEQYF
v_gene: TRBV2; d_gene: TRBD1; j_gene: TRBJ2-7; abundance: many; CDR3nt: TGTGCCAGCAGTGATGGGCAGGGGGTGTCCTACGAGCAGTACTTC; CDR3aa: CASSDGQGVSYEQYF
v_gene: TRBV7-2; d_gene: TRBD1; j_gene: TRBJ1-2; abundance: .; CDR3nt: TGTGCCAGCAGCTTGGACAGGTTCAGAGGCTACACCTTC; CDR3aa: CASSLDRFRGYTF
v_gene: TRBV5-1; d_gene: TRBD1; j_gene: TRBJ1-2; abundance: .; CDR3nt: TGCGCCAGCAGTTCAGGGGGTTTGGGCGGCTACACCTTC; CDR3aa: CASSSGGLGGYTF
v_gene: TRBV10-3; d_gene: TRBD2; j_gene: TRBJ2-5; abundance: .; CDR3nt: TGTGCCATCAGTGAGCGGGGGGGACAAGAGACCCAGTACTTC; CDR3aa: CAISERGGQETQYF
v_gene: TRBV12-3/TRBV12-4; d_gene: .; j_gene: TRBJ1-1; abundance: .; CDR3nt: TGTGCCAGCAGAGACACGATGAACACTGAAGCTTTCTTT; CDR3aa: CASRDTMNTEAFF
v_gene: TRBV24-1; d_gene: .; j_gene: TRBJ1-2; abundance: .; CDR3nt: TGTGCCACCAGTGACGGACAGCTCGCGGCCTATGGCTACACCTTC; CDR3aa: CATSDGQLAAYGYTF
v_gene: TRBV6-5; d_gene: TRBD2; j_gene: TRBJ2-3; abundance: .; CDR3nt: TGTGCCAGCAGTTGGCTAGCGGGAGACGCAGATACGCAGTATTTT; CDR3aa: CASSWLAGDADTQYF
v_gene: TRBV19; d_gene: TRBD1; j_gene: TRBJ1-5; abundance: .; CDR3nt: TGTGCCAGTAGTATAGTCCCATTATCTTGGACAGGGGGCGGTCAGCCCCAGCATTTT; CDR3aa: CASSIVPLSWTGGGQPQHF
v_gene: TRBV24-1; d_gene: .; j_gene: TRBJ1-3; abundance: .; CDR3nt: TGTGCCACTGAGAGCTCTGGAAACACCATATATTTT; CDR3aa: CATESSGNTIYF
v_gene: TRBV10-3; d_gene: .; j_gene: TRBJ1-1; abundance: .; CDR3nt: TGTGCCATCAGTGACAGGATGAACACTGAAGCTTTCTTT; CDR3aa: CAISDRMNTEAFF
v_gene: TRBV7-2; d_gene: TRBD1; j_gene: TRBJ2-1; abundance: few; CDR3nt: TGTGCCAGCAGCTTAGCCGGGACAGTCTCCTACAATGAGCAGTTCTTC; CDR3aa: CASSLAGTVSYNEQFF
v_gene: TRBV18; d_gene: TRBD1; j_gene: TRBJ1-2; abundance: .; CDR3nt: TGTGCCAGCTCACTTTCTGGGACAGGGGCGCTCGGCTACACCTTC; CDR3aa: CASSLSGTGALGYTF
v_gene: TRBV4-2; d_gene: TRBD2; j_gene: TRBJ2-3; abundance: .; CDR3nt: TGTGCCAGCAGCTTTCTAGCGGGGGGCACAGATACGCAGTATTTT; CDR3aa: CASSFLAGGTDTQYF
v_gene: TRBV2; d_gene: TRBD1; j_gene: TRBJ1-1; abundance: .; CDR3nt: TGTGCCAGCAGTGACAGGGGGCGCAGCACTGAAGCTTTCTTT; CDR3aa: CASSDRGRSTEAFF
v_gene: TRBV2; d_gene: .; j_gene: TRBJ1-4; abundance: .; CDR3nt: TGTGCCAGCAGAACAGGGTCCCCTAATGAAAAACTGTTTTTT; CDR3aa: CASRTGSPNEKLFF
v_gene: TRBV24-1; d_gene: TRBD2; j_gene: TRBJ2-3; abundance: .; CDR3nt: TGTGCCACCAGCCCCCGGACTAGCGGGAGGGCCACAGATACGCAGTATTTT; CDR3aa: CATSPRTSGRATDTQYF
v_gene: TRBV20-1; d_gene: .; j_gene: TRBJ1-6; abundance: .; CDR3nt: TGCAGTGCTAGTCTAGGGAGCTCCTATAATTCACCCCTCCACTTT; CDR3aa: CSASLGSSYNSPLHF
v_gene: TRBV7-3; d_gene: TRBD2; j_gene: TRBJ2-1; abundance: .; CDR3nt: TGTGCCAGCAGCTTAATGGGCGGGACTAGATGGAATGAGCAGTTCTTC; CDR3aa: CASSLMGGTRWNEQFF
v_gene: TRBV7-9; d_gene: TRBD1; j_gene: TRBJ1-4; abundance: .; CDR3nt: TGTGCCAGCAGCTTATTTGGGACAGGGGTTGAAAAACTGTTTTTT; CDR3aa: CASSLFGTGVEKLFF
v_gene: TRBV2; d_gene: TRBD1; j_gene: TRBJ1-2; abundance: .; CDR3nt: TGTGCCAGCTCGAGAGGGTTACAGGGGGCACTTTATGGCTACACCTTC; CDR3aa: CASSRGLQGALYGYTF
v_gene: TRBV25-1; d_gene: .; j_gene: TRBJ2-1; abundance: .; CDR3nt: TGTGCCAGCAGTTCCCCTTCACCCCGGGCCTACAATGAGCAGTTCTTC; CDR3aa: CASSSPSPRAYNEQFF
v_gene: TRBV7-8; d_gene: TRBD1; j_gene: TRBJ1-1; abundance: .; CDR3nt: TGTGCCAGCAGCTTACGGGGACAGGGAACGGCTTTCTTT; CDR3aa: CASSLRGQGTAFF
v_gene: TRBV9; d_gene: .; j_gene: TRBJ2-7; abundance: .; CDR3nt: TGTGCCAGCAGCGTAGCTCCGGGGGATTCCTACGAGCAGTACTTC; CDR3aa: CASSVAPGDSYEQYF
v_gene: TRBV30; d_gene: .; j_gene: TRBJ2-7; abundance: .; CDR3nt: TGTGCCTGGACCTTGCGGAGGGTCCTCTCCTACGAGCAGTACTTC; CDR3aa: CAWTLRRVLSYEQYF
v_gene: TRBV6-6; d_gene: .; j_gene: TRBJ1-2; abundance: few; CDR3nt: TGTGCCAGCAGGACAGGAACTTATGGCTACACCTTC; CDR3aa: CASRTGTYGYTF
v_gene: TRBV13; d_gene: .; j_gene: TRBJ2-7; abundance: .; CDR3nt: TGTGCCAGCAGCTTAAGGGGGAGCGGATACGAGCAGTACTTC; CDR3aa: CASSLRGSGYEQYF